This T cell receptor beta chain derives from a study of T cell clones after liver transplantation. Study summary: Immunosuppression withdrawal was tried within 2 years after liver transplantation in this trial. A pre-transplant mixed lymphocyte reaction with TCRbeta sequencing defined graft-donor-reactive clones followed in post-transplant blood. Standard immunosuppression, with no induction, continued until 12-24 months after transplant. Samples came pre-transplant, pre-randomization before withdrawal, and post-randomization after withdrawal ended.

TCRdb keeps only in-frame clones here, not all; method: immunoSEQ multiplex PCR. The repertoire holds around 26,000 clones, more than 60% seen once, with around 2.9% in the top ten. Germline V gene data show CDR1 as MNHNS and CDR2 as SASEGT. CDR3 length: 15 residues. V trimming: 5 bases; J trimming: 7 bases; junction bases outside the gene matches: 8. The sequencing used CD4+ T cells from blood, collected before liver transplant. This chain connects TRBV6-1 to TRBJ2-1, with 10 positions matching TRBD1. The clonotype originates from a human donor who received a liver transplant. The DNA of the CDR3 is TGTGCCAGCAGTCCGGGACAGGGGCCCCATAATGAGCAGTTCTTC. This encodes CASSPGQGPHNEQFF.